This T cell receptor (beta chain) was documented in a study of blood T cell repertoires in COVID-19. Study details: The origin of the acute and convalescent COVID-19 samples was the United States, Italy and Spain.

Seattle cases were enrolled at active infection and followed longitudinally. Trimming took 5 bases from V and 5 from J, leaving 13 bases between them. The germline gives CDR1 SGHRS, CDR2 YFSETQ. The CDR3 covers 13 residues. Only in-frame clones appear in the TCRdb table, and some are missing; sequencing was by immunoSEQ multiplex PCR. This table has about 210,000 clones, 85% appearing once. This clone was seen a single time. This sequence joins TRBV5-1 and TRBJ1-1; tentative D call: TRBD1 (6 bases). The clonotype originates from a man aged 50 to 59 with COVID-19, enrolled during active disease. What was sequenced was peripheral blood. This CDR3 is CASSQGFGTEAFF. The CDR3, as DNA: TGCGCCAGCAGTCAGGGGTTTGGAACTGAAGCTTTCTTT.